The sequence of this T cell receptor beta chain was determined in a study of human T cells and chemical hapten exposure. Points from the study as a whole: Expanded TCRs grouped into significantly more large CDR3 similarity clusters than controls produced. More PT1 expanded TCRs went with higher patch test scores.

To note about this clonotype: Antigen unknown.

In the library, unique molecular identifiers were attached to individual cDNA molecules. MiXCR, applied by TCRdb to the RACE reads, yields one record per CDR3 protein. The profile shows approximately 160,000 distinct CDR3 sequences, about 27% of them singletons. Germline CDR1 is MGHRA and CDR2 is YSYEKL. The CDR3 is made up of 14 amino acids. Trimming at V came to 4 bases and at J to 10 bases, leaving 7 bases not matched to a gene. Time point specified: patch test 3, about 24 weeks after DPC sensitization. Treatment here: therapeutic diphenylcyclopropenone sensitization with weekly scalp DPC. Blood draws came first, before each patch test.

This sequence originates from a young woman with alopecia areata. Some clones in this sample may be carry-over from other donors' samples. The V gene is TRBV4-1, the J gene TRBJ2-1; 10 bases fit TRBD1. The sequenced sample was whole blood, obtained in connection with sensitization to the hapten diphenylcyclopropenone (DPC). The CDR3 loop reads CASSRSGQGWEQFF. The DNA of the CDR3 is TGCGCCAGCAGCCGATCGGGACAGGGGTGGGAGCAGTTCTTC.